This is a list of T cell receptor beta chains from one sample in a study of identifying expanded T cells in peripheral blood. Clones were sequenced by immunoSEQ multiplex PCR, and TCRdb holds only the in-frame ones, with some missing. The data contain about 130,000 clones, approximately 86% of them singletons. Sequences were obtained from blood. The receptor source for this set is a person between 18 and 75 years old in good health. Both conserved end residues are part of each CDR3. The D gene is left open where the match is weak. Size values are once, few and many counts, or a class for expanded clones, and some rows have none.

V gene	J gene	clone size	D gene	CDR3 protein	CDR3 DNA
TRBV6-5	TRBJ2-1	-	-	CASTPGSYNEQFF	TGTGCCAGCACCCCCGGGAGTTACAATGAGCAGTTCTTC
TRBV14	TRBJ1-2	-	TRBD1	CASSRDPEQGVYGYTF	TGTGCCAGCAGCCGCGACCCAGAACAGGGGGTATATGGCTACACCTTC
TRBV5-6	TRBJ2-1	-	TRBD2	CASSLGKLAGARNEQFF	TGTGCCAGCAGCTTGGGAAAACTAGCGGGAGCCCGGAATGAGCAGTTCTTC
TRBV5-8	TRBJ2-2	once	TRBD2	CASNEGLAGGLAGELFF	TGTGCCAGCAACGAGGGACTAGCGGGGGGGCTCGCCGGGGAGCTGTTTTTT
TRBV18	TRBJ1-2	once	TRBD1	CASSPQDRVNYGYTF	TGTGCCAGCTCACCACAGGACAGGGTTAACTATGGCTACACCTTC
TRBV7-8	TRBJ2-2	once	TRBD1	CASSSRQGPNTGELFF	TGTGCCAGCAGCTCTAGACAGGGCCCGAACACCGGGGAGCTGTTTTTT
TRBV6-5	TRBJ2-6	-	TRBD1	CASRDRLSGANVLTF	TGTGCCAGCCGGGACAGACTCTCTGGGGCCAACGTCCTGACTTTC
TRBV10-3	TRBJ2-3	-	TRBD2	CAMGLGDTDTQYF	TGTGCCATGGGACTAGGGGACACAGATACGCAGTATTTT
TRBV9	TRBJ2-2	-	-	CASSVAGETNTGELFF	TGTGCCAGCAGCGTAGCTGGGGAAACGAACACCGGGGAGCTGTTTTTT
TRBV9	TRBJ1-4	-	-	CASSHTGLNDEKLFF	TGTGCCAGCAGCCATACAGGGCTTAATGATGAAAAACTGTTTTTT
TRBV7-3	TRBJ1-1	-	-	CASSSPGNTEAFF	TGTGCCAGCAGCTCCCCCGGGAACACTGAAGCTTTCTTT
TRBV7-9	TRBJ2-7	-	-	CASSLALEPYEQYF	TGTGCCAGCAGCTTAGCTCTGGAACCCTACGAGCAGTACTTC
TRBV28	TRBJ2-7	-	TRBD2	CASSQSGGESYEQYF	TGTGCCAGCAGTCAATCGGGGGGTGAATCCTACGAGCAGTACTTC
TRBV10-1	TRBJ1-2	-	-	CASSDPTDNYGYTF	TGCGCCAGCAGTGACCCGACAGATAACTATGGCTACACCTTC
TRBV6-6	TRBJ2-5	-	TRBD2	CASSRLTSGKETQYF	TGTGCCAGCAGTAGACTGACTAGCGGTAAAGAGACCCAGTACTTC
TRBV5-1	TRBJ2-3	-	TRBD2	CASSGTSGGTDTQYF	TGCGCCAGCAGCGGTACTAGCGGGGGCACAGATACGCAGTATTTT
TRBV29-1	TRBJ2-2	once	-	CSVRGSGELFF	TGCAGCGTACGAGGGTCCGGGGAGCTGTTTTTT
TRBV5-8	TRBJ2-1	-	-	CASSLVRDYNEQFF	TGTGCCAGCAGCCTAGTCCGGGACTACAATGAGCAGTTCTTC
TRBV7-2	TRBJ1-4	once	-	CASSLLYSRDEGEKLFF	TGTGCCAGCAGCTTACTCTATAGCAGGGACGAAGGCGAAAAACTGTTTTTT
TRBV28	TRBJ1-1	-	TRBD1	CASSVNRGDTEAFF	TGTGCCAGCAGTGTGAACAGGGGGGACACTGAAGCTTTCTTT
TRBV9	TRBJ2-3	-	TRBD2	CASSAGLADTQYF	TGTGCCAGCAGCGCGGGACTAGCAGATACGCAGTATTTT
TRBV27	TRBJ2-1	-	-	CASSLIGGNNEDEQFF	TGTGCCAGCAGTTTAATCGGCGGGAATAACGAGGATGAGCAGTTCTTC
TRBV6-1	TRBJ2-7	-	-	CASSETVIPYEQYF	TGTGCCAGCAGTGAAACAGTGATCCCCTACGAGCAGTACTTC
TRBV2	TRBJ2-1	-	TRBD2	CASSETSGGSGEQFF	TGTGCCAGCAGTGAAACTAGCGGCGGTTCTGGGGAGCAGTTCTTC
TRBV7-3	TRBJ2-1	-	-	CASSLSEGLAEFF	TGTGCCAGCAGCTTATCGGAGGGGCTAGCCGAGTTCTTC
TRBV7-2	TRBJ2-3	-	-	CASSPDRSDTQYF	TGTGCCAGCAGCCCCGACCGATCAGATACGCAGTATTTT
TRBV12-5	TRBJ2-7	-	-	CASGLQGRDYEQYF	TGTGCTAGTGGTTTGCAGGGGAGGGACTACGAGCAGTACTTC
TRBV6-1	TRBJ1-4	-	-	CASRINEKLFF	TGTGCCAGCAGAATTAATGAAAAACTGTTTTTT
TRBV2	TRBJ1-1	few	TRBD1	CATGTGAFF	TGTGCCACGGGGACAGGGGCTTTCTTT
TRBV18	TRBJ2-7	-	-	CASSFRAEVSYEQYF	TGTGCCAGCTCATTCCGGGCTGAAGTCTCCTACGAGCAGTACTTC
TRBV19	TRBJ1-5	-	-	CASREGLSNQPQHF	TGTGCCAGTAGGGAGGGGCTAAGCAATCAGCCCCAGCATTTT
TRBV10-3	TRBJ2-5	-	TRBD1	CAISEPDRFEETQYF	TGTGCCATCAGTGAGCCGGACAGGTTTGAAGAGACCCAGTACTTC
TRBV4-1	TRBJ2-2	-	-	CASSRVQGANTGELFF	TGCGCCAGCAGCCGAGTACAGGGCGCTAACACCGGGGAGCTGTTTTTT
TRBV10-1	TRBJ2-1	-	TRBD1	CASSRRQGYNEQFF	TGCGCCAGCAGTCGCCGACAGGGTTACAATGAGCAGTTCTTC
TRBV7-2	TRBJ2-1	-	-	CASQGWQGGHEQFF	TGTGCCAGCCAAGGGTGGCAGGGGGGCCATGAGCAGTTCTTC
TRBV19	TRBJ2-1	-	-	CASSTADYRISYNEQFF	TGTGCCAGTAGTACTGCCGACTACCGGATCTCCTACAATGAGCAGTTCTTC
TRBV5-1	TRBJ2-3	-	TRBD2	CASKSREAGDTQYF	TGCGCCAGTAAATCGCGGGAGGCGGGAGATACGCAGTATTTT
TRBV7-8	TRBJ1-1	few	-	CASSPTRASPNTEAFF	TGTGCCAGCAGCCCGACCAGGGCCTCCCCGAACACTGAAGCTTTCTTT
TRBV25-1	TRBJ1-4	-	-	CASSDGGGTNEKLFF	TGTGCCAGCAGTGATGGGGGGGGGACTAATGAAAAACTGTTTTTT
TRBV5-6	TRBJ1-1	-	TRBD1	CASSSRQGLNTEAFF	TGTGCCAGCAGCAGTAGACAGGGGTTGAACACTGAAGCTTTCTTT
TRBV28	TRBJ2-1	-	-	CASSFAGKSYNEQFF	TGTGCCAGCAGTTTTGCCGGTAAATCCTACAATGAGCAGTTCTTC
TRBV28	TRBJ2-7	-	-	CASSLGYEQYF	TGTGCCAGCAGTCTGGGGTACGAGCAGTACTTC
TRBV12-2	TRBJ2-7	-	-	CASPCVRERVEYEQYF	TGTGCAAGTCCCTGCGTTAGGGAGAGGGTCGAGTACGAGCAGTACTTC
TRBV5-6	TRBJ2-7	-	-	CASSLDRDEQYF	TGTGCCAGCAGCTTGGACCGGGACGAGCAGTACTTC
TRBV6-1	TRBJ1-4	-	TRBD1	CASSGWTGGGDEKLFF	TGTGCCAGCAGTGGATGGACAGGGGGCGGGGATGAAAAACTGTTTTTT
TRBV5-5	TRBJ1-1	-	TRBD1	CASTTTPGQGTEAFF	TGTGCCAGCACCACAACCCCGGGACAGGGGACTGAAGCTTTCTTT